A selection of T cell receptor beta chains follows, all from one sample in a study of T cell responses to AZD1222 COVID-19 vaccine. Some clones are missing from TCRdb's copy, which holds only in-frame ones; the method was immunoSEQ multiplex PCR. In the table there are approximately 80,000 clones, 75% to 85% of which are singletons. The source was peripheral blood, collected on day 0 of AZD1222 vaccination. The source is an adult in good health. Both conserved end residues are part of each CDR3. A D gene is named only where the DNA matches it firmly. Part of the rows lack a size; the others show once, few, many or a class for expanded clones.

TRBJ2-5	.	TRBV6-5	once	TGTGCCAGCAGTACCCGGGAAGGGAGAGAGACCCAGTACTTC	CASSTREGRETQYF
TRBJ2-3	.	TRBV5-6	once	TGTGCCAGCAGCGCGGCTACGGGGAGGATCAGCACAGATACGCAGTATTTT	CASSAATGRISTDTQYF
TRBJ2-7	TRBD1	TRBV29-1	few	TGCAGCGTCCTTGGACAGGGGGCCGGCGAGCAGTACTTC	CSVLGQGAGEQYF
TRBJ2-3	TRBD2	TRBV27	.	TGTGCCAGCAGTACCCTGGCTAGCGGGCGAACAGATACGCAGTATTTT	CASSTLASGRTDTQYF
TRBJ1-2	.	TRBV18	.	TGTGCCAGCTCACCACAGGACAGCTATGGCTACACCTTC	CASSPQDSYGYTF
TRBJ2-2	.	TRBV7-8	few	TGTGCCAGCAGCCTGGGGGGAGGGGGTTACACCGGGGAGCTGTTTTTT	CASSLGGGGYTGELFF
TRBJ1-2	.	TRBV5-4	.	TGTGCCAGCAGCTTGGACAGGGAGGATGGCTACACCTTC	CASSLDREDGYTF
TRBJ1-1	.	TRBV30	.	TGTGCCTGTTCTACAGGCGAGCCGAACACTGAAGCTTTCTTT	CACSTGEPNTEAFF
TRBJ1-1	.	TRBV5-6	once	TGTGCCAGCAGTTATGGCCCGCAGGGTGGGTCGTCTGAAGCTTTCTTT	CASSYGPQGGSSEAFF
TRBJ1-2	.	TRBV10-3	once	TGTGCCAGCCATGCAGTGAACTATGGCTACACCTTC	CASHAVNYGYTF
TRBJ2-2	.	TRBV5-6	.	TGTGCCAGCAGCCCTGCAGGGACACTGAACACCGGGGAGCTGTTTTTT	CASSPAGTLNTGELFF